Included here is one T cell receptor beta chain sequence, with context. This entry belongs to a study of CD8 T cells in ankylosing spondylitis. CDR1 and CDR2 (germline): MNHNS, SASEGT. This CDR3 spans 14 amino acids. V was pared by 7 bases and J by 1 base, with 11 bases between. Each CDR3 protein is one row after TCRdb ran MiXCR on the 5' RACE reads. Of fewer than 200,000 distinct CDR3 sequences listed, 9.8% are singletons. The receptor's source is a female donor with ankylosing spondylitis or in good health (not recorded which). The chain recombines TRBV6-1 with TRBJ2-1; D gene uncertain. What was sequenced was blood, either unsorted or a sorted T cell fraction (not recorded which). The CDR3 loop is CASTPGVSYNEQFF. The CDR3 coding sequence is TGTGCCAGCACACCCGGAGTATCCTACAATGAGCAGTTCTTC.